These T cell receptor beta chains were read from a single sample in a study of regulatory T cells in long-lasting Graves disease. A single record per CDR3 protein comes from TCRdb applying MiXCR to the multiplex PCR reads. The sample lists over 650,000 distinct CDR3 sequences; 25% to 30% were seen once. The input for sequencing was peripheral blood mononuclear cells (PBMCs), taken when the disease was refractory, from a patient treated with antithyroid drugs. Source of these receptors: a female donor with Graves disease. Each CDR3 is given with its conserved first and last residue.

CDR3 protein: CASSLRAGGGLAKNIQYF
V gene: TRBV28
J gene: TRBJ2-4

CDR3 protein: CASSQRSAGIYYGYTF
V gene: TRBV6-1
J gene: TRBJ1-2

CDR3 protein: CATRQGADYEQYF
V gene: TRBV2
J gene: TRBJ2-7

CDR3 protein: CASSTGRKGNTEAFF
V gene: TRBV19
J gene: TRBJ1-1

CDR3 protein: CASSHDRVYNEKLFF
V gene: TRBV27
J gene: TRBJ1-4

CDR3 protein: CASSERQSATNEKLFF
V gene: TRBV6-1
J gene: TRBJ1-4

CDR3 protein: CASSRIPKLRPTEAFF
V gene: TRBV5-1
J gene: TRBJ1-1

CDR3 protein: CASSATGSGANVLTF
V gene: TRBV9
J gene: TRBJ2-6

CDR3 protein: CAWSGASGRRETQYF
V gene: TRBV30
J gene: TRBJ2-5

CDR3 protein: CASSPRVVGAGGLNTEAFF
V gene: TRBV7-2
J gene: TRBJ1-1

CDR3 protein: CASSLFIREATDTQYF
V gene: TRBV5-1
J gene: TRBJ2-3

CDR3 protein: CASSVPGRGTGELFF
V gene: TRBV9
J gene: TRBJ2-2

CDR3 protein: CASSQDGGSRDEKLFF
V gene: TRBV4-1
J gene: TRBJ1-4

CDR3 protein: CASSGWTSGRTYEQYF
V gene: TRBV12-3/TRBV12-4
J gene: TRBJ2-7

CDR3 protein: CASSSRLAGGPREQYF
V gene: TRBV28
J gene: TRBJ2-7

CDR3 protein: CANSAIGGQGMGYGYTF
V gene: TRBV27
J gene: TRBJ1-2

CDR3 protein: CAGGWRGSSYEQYF
V gene: TRBV30
J gene: TRBJ2-7

CDR3 protein: CSAREGAGTGDSPLHF
V gene: TRBV20-1
J gene: TRBJ1-6

CDR3 protein: CASSLGFGANYGYTF
V gene: TRBV28
J gene: TRBJ1-2

CDR3 protein: CASSRNRGTEAFF
V gene: TRBV27
J gene: TRBJ1-1

CDR3 protein: CATSRSVTRASYGYTF
V gene: TRBV15
J gene: TRBJ1-2

CDR3 protein: CSVHRGRGTEAFF
V gene: TRBV29-1
J gene: TRBJ1-1

CDR3 protein: CATSRDLMGKTRLFYEQYF
V gene: TRBV15
J gene: TRBJ2-7

CDR3 protein: CATSRDLPGAGELFF
V gene: TRBV15
J gene: TRBJ2-2

CDR3 protein: CASRGQGWIFGYTF
V gene: TRBV28
J gene: TRBJ1-2

CDR3 protein: CATRADQETQYF
V gene: TRBV15
J gene: TRBJ2-5

CDR3 protein: CAISGGLPGEKLFF
V gene: TRBV10-3
J gene: TRBJ1-4

CDR3 protein: CASSFSIKNTEAFF
V gene: TRBV7-8
J gene: TRBJ1-1

CDR3 protein: CAWSQPWGPNYGYTF
V gene: TRBV30
J gene: TRBJ1-2

CDR3 protein: CASSARGPTYEQYF
V gene: TRBV6-1
J gene: TRBJ2-7

CDR3 protein: CASSQGMTGSYEQYF
V gene: TRBV4-2
J gene: TRBJ2-7

CDR3 protein: CASSLNSNAEAFF
V gene: TRBV27
J gene: TRBJ1-1

CDR3 protein: CASSLPRGQGAETQYF
V gene: TRBV5-1
J gene: TRBJ2-5

CDR3 protein: CASSSAGQGDGQPQHF
V gene: TRBV6-2/TRBV6-3
J gene: TRBJ1-5

CDR3 protein: CASSLAVQETQYF
V gene: TRBV5-6
J gene: TRBJ2-5

CDR3 protein: CATTGSRIATEAFF
V gene: TRBV6-1
J gene: TRBJ1-1

CDR3 protein: CASSLRGLADSYSYEQYF
V gene: TRBV12-3/TRBV12-4
J gene: TRBJ2-7

CDR3 protein: CASNDPGQGYEQYF
V gene: TRBV6-1
J gene: TRBJ2-7

CDR3 protein: CASSSYTGIRNYGYTF
V gene: TRBV6-5
J gene: TRBJ1-2

CDR3 protein: CASINGRTGGYEAFF
V gene: TRBV2
J gene: TRBJ1-1

CDR3 protein: CASATGESRGTEAFF
V gene: TRBV5-1
J gene: TRBJ1-1

CDR3 protein: CSAASYEQYF
V gene: TRBV20-1
J gene: TRBJ2-7

CDR3 protein: CASSVAGWDSRYGYTF
V gene: TRBV2
J gene: TRBJ1-2

CDR3 protein: CASSYKATGTSAYEQYF
V gene: TRBV6-2/TRBV6-3
J gene: TRBJ2-7

CDR3 protein: CASSFVDRGHDGYTF
V gene: TRBV13
J gene: TRBJ1-2

CDR3 protein: CSVRQALAKNIQYF
V gene: TRBV29-1
J gene: TRBJ2-4

CDR3 protein: CASSLAHERQETQYF
V gene: TRBV7-2
J gene: TRBJ2-5

CDR3 protein: CASSPQTDTEAFF
V gene: TRBV3-1
J gene: TRBJ1-1

CDR3 protein: CASRSPGQGPGYTF
V gene: TRBV7-2
J gene: TRBJ1-2

CDR3 protein: CSARAPSSHEQYF
V gene: TRBV20-1
J gene: TRBJ2-7

CDR3 protein: CSVGGDEKLFF
V gene: TRBV20-1
J gene: TRBJ1-4

CDR3 protein: CASSRTGGGIYEQYF
V gene: TRBV4-1
J gene: TRBJ2-7

CDR3 protein: CASSPFGLRKNIQYF
V gene: TRBV2
J gene: TRBJ2-4